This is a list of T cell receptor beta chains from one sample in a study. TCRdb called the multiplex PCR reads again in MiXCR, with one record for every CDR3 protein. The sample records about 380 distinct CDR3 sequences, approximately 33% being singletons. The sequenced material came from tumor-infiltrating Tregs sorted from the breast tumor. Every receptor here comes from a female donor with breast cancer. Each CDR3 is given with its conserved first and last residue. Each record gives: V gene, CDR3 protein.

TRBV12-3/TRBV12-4,CASARDGSYGYTF
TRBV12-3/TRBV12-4,CASSPDRGGYGYTF
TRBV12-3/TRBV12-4,CASSLGTAGRYTF
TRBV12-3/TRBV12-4,CASSPGVLGGYTF
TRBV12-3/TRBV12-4,CASSWVRDYGYTF
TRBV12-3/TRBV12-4,CASTRFGQVDYGYTF
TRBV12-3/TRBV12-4,CASSLDTVYGYTF
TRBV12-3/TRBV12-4,CASTSYGTNGYTF
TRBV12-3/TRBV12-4,CASSRTDYGYTF
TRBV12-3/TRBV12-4,CASSHPDMRNYGYTF
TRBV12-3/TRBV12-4,CASSFRHTLSDGYTF
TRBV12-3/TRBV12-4,CASSFRDRAGYTF
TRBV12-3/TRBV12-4,CASSIRVNGYTF
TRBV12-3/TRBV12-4,CASSFDRHYGYTF
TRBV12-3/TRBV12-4,CASSAGQPSF
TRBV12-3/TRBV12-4,CASSWRDSGYTF
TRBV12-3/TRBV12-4,CASRRGAADYGYTF
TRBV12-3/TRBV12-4,CASSFGTGGGNGYTF
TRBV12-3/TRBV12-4,CASSPPGPVDYGYTF
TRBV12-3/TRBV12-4,CASSPQPSGYTF
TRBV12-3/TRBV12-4,CASSLSFSDREGGYTF
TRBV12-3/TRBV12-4,CASSFTGYGYTF
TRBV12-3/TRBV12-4,CASSGSYGYTF
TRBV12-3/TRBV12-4,CASSLHSPNYGYTF
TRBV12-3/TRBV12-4,CASKSGSHFNYGYTF
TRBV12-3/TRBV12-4,CASSLLQGSSGYTF
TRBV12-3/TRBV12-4,CASSLAVANYGYTF
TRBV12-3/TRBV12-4,CASSLGMAGYTF
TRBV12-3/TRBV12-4,CASSLTSQGNYGYTF
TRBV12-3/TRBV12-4,CASTWTGTEGGYTF
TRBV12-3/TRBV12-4,CASRRGQENYGYTF
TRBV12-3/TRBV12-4,CASSHRADYGYTF
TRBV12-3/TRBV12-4,CASSFARADGYTF
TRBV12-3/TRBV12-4,CASSHRVRAYTF
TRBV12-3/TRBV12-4,CASKQDRAGYTF
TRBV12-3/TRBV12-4,CASSRGDYGYTF
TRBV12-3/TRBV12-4,CASSLRSDGYGYTF
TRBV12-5,CASGLGYYGYTF
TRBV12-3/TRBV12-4,CASSLGQNYGYTF
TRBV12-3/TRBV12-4,CASSLIGIGYTF
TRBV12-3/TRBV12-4,CASSLGSWRGYTF
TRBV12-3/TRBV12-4,CASSPGQVNYGYTF
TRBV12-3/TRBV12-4,CASSLQGGTNYGYTF
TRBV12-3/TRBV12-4,CASSQYRSYTF